These T cell receptor beta chains were read from a single sample in a study of brain T cells in children with intractable seizures. Profiled with immunoSEQ multiplex PCR; TCRdb holds only in-frame clones, not every one. The table includes about 340,000 clones, over 90% detected once. The sequenced sample was peripheral blood, obtained 4 to 6 months after surgery. These receptors were collected from a boy in the first two years of life with tuberous sclerosis and intractable seizures. Each CDR3 is given with its conserved first and last residue. The D gene is left open where the match is weak. Only part of the rows carry a size: once, few, many, or a class if the clone is expanded.

cdr3_nt: TGCAGCGTTGGTGAAGGGGATGGCTACACCTTC; cdr3_aa: CSVGEGDGYTF; clone_size: .; j_call: TRBJ1-2; cdr3_length: 11; d_call: .; v_call: TRBV29-1
cdr3_nt: TGTGCCTGGAGTGAGGGGGGAGACACTGAAGCTTTCTTT; cdr3_aa: CAWSEGGDTEAFF; clone_size: .; j_call: TRBJ1-1; cdr3_length: 13; d_call: .; v_call: TRBV30
cdr3_nt: TGTGCCAGCAGCTCCCGGACAGAGCCGAACACTGAAGCTTTCTTT; cdr3_aa: CASSSRTEPNTEAFF; clone_size: .; j_call: TRBJ1-1; cdr3_length: 15; d_call: .; v_call: TRBV14
cdr3_nt: TGTGCCAGCAGCCACAATTCCTACGAGCAGTACTTC; cdr3_aa: CASSHNSYEQYF; clone_size: .; j_call: TRBJ2-7; cdr3_length: 12; d_call: .; v_call: TRBV11-3
cdr3_nt: TGTGCCAGCAGTCTTGGGGAGCTGTTTTTT; cdr3_aa: CASSLGELFF; clone_size: once; j_call: TRBJ2-2; cdr3_length: 10; d_call: .; v_call: TRBV12-3/TRBV12-4
cdr3_nt: TGCGCCAGCAGCGCGGGGGCGAACACTGAAGCTTTCTTT; cdr3_aa: CASSAGANTEAFF; clone_size: .; j_call: TRBJ1-1; cdr3_length: 13; d_call: .; v_call: TRBV5-1
cdr3_nt: TGTGCCAGCAGTGAAGGTGGCACCGGGGGGCCCCAGCATTTT; cdr3_aa: CASSEGGTGGPQHF; clone_size: .; j_call: TRBJ1-5; cdr3_length: 14; d_call: .; v_call: TRBV25-1
cdr3_nt: TGTGCTAGCAGCCCAGCCGGGGCAACCACCTACGAGCAGTACTTC; cdr3_aa: CASSPAGATTYEQYF; clone_size: .; j_call: TRBJ2-7; cdr3_length: 15; d_call: .; v_call: TRBV7-7
cdr3_nt: TGCAGCGTTACCGGGACAGTTAATGAAAAACTGTTTTTT; cdr3_aa: CSVTGTVNEKLFF; clone_size: .; j_call: TRBJ1-4; cdr3_length: 13; d_call: TRBD1; v_call: TRBV29-1
cdr3_nt: TGCGCCAGCAGCCAAGATAGTGCGAGTCAGGAGACCCAGTACTTC; cdr3_aa: CASSQDSASQETQYF; clone_size: .; j_call: TRBJ2-5; cdr3_length: 15; d_call: .; v_call: TRBV4-1
cdr3_nt: TGTGCCAGCAGCGGGGGGCTCAGCAATCAGCCCCAGCATTTT; cdr3_aa: CASSGGLSNQPQHF; clone_size: .; j_call: TRBJ1-5; cdr3_length: 14; d_call: .; v_call: TRBV9
cdr3_nt: TGCGCCAGCAGCCAAGATCCAGCGGGAAGGTACGAGCAGTACTTC; cdr3_aa: CASSQDPAGRYEQYF; clone_size: .; j_call: TRBJ2-7; cdr3_length: 15; d_call: TRBD2; v_call: TRBV4-1
cdr3_nt: TGTGCCAGCAGTTACTCGAGGCGGTGGAGGGGTGGCGAGCAGTACTTC; cdr3_aa: CASSYSRRWRGGEQYF; clone_size: .; j_call: TRBJ2-7; cdr3_length: 16; d_call: .; v_call: TRBV6-2/TRBV6-3
cdr3_nt: TGTGCCAGCCCCTACGAGTACGAGCAGTACTTC; cdr3_aa: CASPYEYEQYF; clone_size: .; j_call: TRBJ2-7; cdr3_length: 11; d_call: .; v_call: TRBV21-1
cdr3_nt: TGTGCCAGCAGCCGGTGGGGCGGGAAAAGGTCCTACGAGCAGTACTTC; cdr3_aa: CASSRWGGKRSYEQYF; clone_size: .; j_call: TRBJ2-7; cdr3_length: 16; d_call: .; v_call: TRBV5-6
cdr3_nt: TGTGCCAGCAGCTTAGTCCGGGACAGCTTCTACGAGCAGTACTTC; cdr3_aa: CASSLVRDSFYEQYF; clone_size: .; j_call: TRBJ2-7; cdr3_length: 15; d_call: TRBD1; v_call: TRBV7-2
cdr3_nt: TGTGCCAGTAGTATAGTTTGGTGGGGGGGCTACACCTTC; cdr3_aa: CASSIVWWGGYTF; clone_size: .; j_call: TRBJ1-2; cdr3_length: 13; d_call: .; v_call: TRBV19